This T cell receptor beta chain originates from a study of shared clonotypes between healthy human individuals. Across the whole study: The plates for each donor numbered three CD4 naive, three CD4 memory, two CD8 naive and one CD8 memory.

Study conclusions and caveats: In general, naive subsets displayed greater estimated richness than memory subsets did. Non-shared clonotypes showed lower generation probabilities than clonotypes common to all four donors. An anticipated effect of sequencing depth on clonotype sharing among donors was recognized.

V was pared by 4 bases and J by 0 bases, with 13 bases between. CDR3 length: 15 amino acids. The V gene's germline CDR1 is SGDLS and CDR2 YYNGEE. TCRdb keeps only in-frame clones here, not all; method: immunoSEQ multiplex PCR. The table includes fewer than 1.8 million clones, 98% to 99% detected once. Note on this clone: Its specificity is unknown.

This rearrangement joins TRBV9 to TRBJ2-5; TRBD1 is a possible D gene (6 bases). Sample: naive CD4+ T cells sorted from blood. The subset denotes: CD45RA+ positively selected. The receptor was isolated from a man aged 25-45 years in good health. CDR3 in amino acids: CASSPRGGYQETQYF. In DNA, the CDR3 is TGTGCCAGCAGCCCAAGAGGGGGATACCAAGAGACCCAGTACTTC.